This TCR beta chain was obtained from a study of PD-L1 blockade in urothelial cancer. Study details: Atezolizumab, begun by patients in the mid-2010s, was given at 1,200 mg intravenously every 3 weeks. Enrolled patients had been treated previously with 0 to 3 chemotherapy regimens.

The table came from immunoSEQ multiplex PCR; TCRdb's copy has only in-frame clones and leaves some out. The table shows approximately 24,000 clones, with less than 90% occurring only once. CDR3 size: 18 residues. The specimen comprised PBMCs, sampled around atezolizumab (anti-PD-L1) treatment. The chain recombines TRBV21-1 with TRBJ2-7; TRBD2 is taken as the D call from the table, unchecked against the DNA. TRBV21-1 is classified as a pseudogene. The source is a man between 60 and 75 years old with urothelial cancer. The CDR3 sequence is CASSKVKRLAGRAYEQYF. CDR3 nucleotides: TGTGCCAGCAGCAAAGTTAAGAGACTAGCGGGGAGAGCCTACGAGCAGTACTTC.